The 6 T cell receptor beta chains listed next were all sequenced from one sample in a study of blood T cells in healthy people across ages. A second about 6 to 12 cycle PCR used barcoded and J-beta primers. MiXCR, applied by TCRdb to the 5' RACE reads, yields one record per CDR3 protein. The sample carries around 800,000 distinct CDR3 sequences, about 26% recorded once. These data were also filed under a second study, of T cells of mothers and their children.

The sequenced material came from blood. These TCRs come from a boy aged 5-17 years in good health.

V usage is TRBV5-6 and J usage is TRBJ2-7; TRBD2 agrees at 7 bases. The CDR3 is 14 residues long. V dropped 2 bases and J dropped 3; count of bases not matched to a gene: 5. The germline gives CDR1 SGHDT, CDR2 YYEEEE. CDR3 sequence reads: CASSLTGRNYEQYF. CDR3 DNA sequence: TGTGCCAGCAGCTTAACCGGGAGGAACTACGAGCAGTACTTC.

The rearrangement joins TRBV20-1 to TRBJ2-7, with 9 bases lining up with TRBD2. After removal of 1 base from V and 5 bases from J, the junction contained 3 bases not matched to a gene. This CDR3 spans 13 amino acids. CDR1 DFQATT and CDR2 SNEGSKA come from the germline V gene (reference sequence). The CDR3 bases are TGCAGTGCTAGAGGACTAGCGGTTGACGAGCAGTACTTC. Translating it yields CSARGLAVDEQYF.

This clonotype was detected only a few times. The V and J genes are TRBV10-3 and TRBJ2-7, with 9 nucleotides matching TRBD1. Germline assignment: CDR1 ENHRY and CDR2 SYGVKD. Losses at the gene ends were 5 bases for V and 4 bases for J; bases not matched to a gene: 6. The CDR3 totals 14 residues. The CDR3 DNA is TGTGCCATCAGTAAGGGACAGGGTAGTTACGAGCAGTACTTC. Residues: CAISKGQGSYEQYF.

The CDR3 DNA is TGTGCCAGCAGCCCTACCCGTCAGCCCCAGCATTTT. It encodes CASSPTRQPQHF. The chain links TRBV12-3 or TRBV12-4 to TRBJ1-5; D gene unclear. The CDR3 consists of 12 residues. V shed 6 bases and J shed 6 bases, with 9 bases lying between them.

This clonotype was counted between two and nine times. The chain combines TRBV12-3 or TRBV12-4 with TRBJ2-1; 10 bases agree with TRBD2. CDR3 length: 16 amino acids. J gave up 8 bases and V 2 bases, and 9 bases lay outside the gene matches. The CDR3 sequence: CASSLWSGGALDEQFF. The DNA for the CDR3 is TGTGCCAGCAGTTTATGGAGCGGGGGGGCGTTGGATGAGCAGTTCTTC.

CDR3 protein: CASSPIAELHEQFF. In DNA, the CDR3 is TGTGCCAGCAGCCCGATAGCGGAGCTCCATGAGCAGTTCTTC. The rearrangement links TRBV9 to TRBJ2-1; tentative D call: TRBD2 (6 bases). Trimming cost V 4 bases and J 8 bases, with 16 bases left between them. Germline V gene lookup returns CDR1 SGDLS and CDR2 YYNGEE. This CDR3 region has 14 residues.